This T cell receptor beta chain was recovered during a study of spatial heterogeneity in lung cancer. The CDR3 extends over 15 amino acids. With 4 bases clipped from V and 1 base from J, the junction kept 5 bases outside the gene matches. Germline V CDR1 and CDR2: SGDLS, YYNGEE. This clonotype was seen many times. Every TCR cDNA molecule carried a tag that served as a unique molecular identifier. Via MiXCR, TCRdb re-called the 5' RACE reads, giving one row per CDR3 protein. The table lists fewer than 20,000 distinct CDR3 sequences, over 20% of them singletons. The sample's time point: sample taken at primary tumor resection. The study sequenced unsorted whole RNA from tumor, nontumor lung or frozen PBMC.

The chain recombines TRBV9 with TRBJ2-3; 8 positions match TRBD2. The sample was PBMCs, taken at surgery. This TCR derives from a female donor with early-stage non-small cell lung cancer. The CDR3 is CASSHGTRGTDTQYF. The CDR3 DNA is TGTGCCAGCAGCCACGGGACTAGGGGCACAGATACGCAGTATTTT.